The 24 T cell receptor beta chains below were found in one sample sequenced in a study of blood T cell repertoires in COVID-19. Assay: immunoSEQ multiplex PCR; the TCRdb copy retains only in-frame clones and omits some. Of 95,000 to 150,000 clones listed, around 87% are singletons. Sequencing used peripheral blood. These receptors originate from a woman in her 70s with acute or convalescent COVID-19.

This chain connects TRBV29-1 to TRBJ1-1; possibly TRBD1 for D (5 bases). CDR1 is SQVTM and CDR2 is ANQGSEA in the germline V gene. This CDR3 has 14 residues. V lost 4 bases and J lost 0, with 12 bases in between. CDR3 sequence: CSVAAGIMNTEAFF. The CDR3 DNA reads as TGCAGCGTTGCGGCAGGGATCATGAACACTGAAGCTTTCTTT. The whole variable domain, remainder taken from reference TRBV29-1 and TRBJ1-1, is SAVISQKPSRDICQRGTSLTIQCQVDSQVTMMFWYRQQPGQSLTLIATANQGSEATYESGFVIDKFPISRPNLTFSTLTVSNMSPEDSSIYLCSVAAGIMNTEAFFGQGTRLTVV.

The sample holds one count of this clone. This chain uses TRBV28 with TRBJ2-7; D not certain. Germline CDR1 and CDR2: MDHEN and SYDVKM. V shed 7 bases and J shed 0 bases, with 13 bases lying between them. The CDR3 extends over 14 amino acids. The CDR3 nucleotides are TGTGCCAGCATTACACGCCCGGGCTCCTACGAGCAGTACTTC. Protein sequence: CASITRPGSYEQYF.

The rearrangement uses TRBV20-1 and TRBJ1-1, with D possibly being TRBD1 (6 bases). Trimming took off 1 base at V and 11 bases at J, with 11 bases between the two ends. Germline lookup yields CDR1 DFQATT and CDR2 SNEGSKA (reference sequence). CDR3 length: 11 residues. The CDR3 bases are TGCAGTGCTAGAGTGACAGGTTTTGCTTTCTTT. Its protein product is CSARVTGFAFF.

In its sample, this clone was seen once. The chain is built from TRBV28 and TRBJ2-5; 12 bases are a match to TRBD2. Per the germline V gene, CDR1 is MDHEN and CDR2 is SYDVKM. V lost 5 bases, J lost 1 base, and 8 bases stayed unmatched. The CDR3 has 17 amino acids. In nucleotides, the CDR3 is TGTGCCAGCAGTAGAGCGAGACTAGCGGGAGTCCAAGAGACCCAGTACTTC. This encodes CASSRARLAGVQETQYF.

CDR3 residues: CASRSEGGVTDTQYF. CDR3 DNA: TGTGCCAGCAGGAGCGAGGGAGGGGTAACAGATACGCAGTATTTT. This sequence joins TRBV2 and TRBJ2-3; 7 nucleotides match TRBD2. This CDR3 spans 15 amino acids. The V gene end was trimmed by 6 bases and the J gene end by 3 bases; junction bases not matched to a gene: 9. In germline, CDR1 is SNHLY, CDR2 FYNNEI.

As DNA, the CDR3 is TGTGCCAGCTCGACAGGGGCCAACACTGAAGCTTTCTTT. This sequence encodes CASSTGANTEAFF. The genes are TRBV5-4 and TRBJ1-1, with TRBD1 identical over 8 bases. Germline-derived CDR1 and CDR2 are SGHNT and YYREEE (reference sequence). The CDR3 is made up of 13 amino acids. V shed 7 bases, J shed 2 bases, and the junction held 4 bases outside the gene matches.

Here the CDR3 reads CASSLEFRVSGGGANTGELFF. CDR3 DNA: TGTGCCAGCAGCTTAGAGTTCAGGGTTAGCGGGGGAGGCGCGAACACCGGGGAGCTGTTTTTT. The chain joins TRBV7-3 to TRBJ2-2; 9 bases are shared with TRBD2. CDR3 length: 21 residues. Germline lookup yields CDR1 SGHTA and CDR2 FQGTGA. J was trimmed by 0 bases and V by 2 bases; bases with no gene match: 16.

The rearrangement uses TRBV27 and TRBJ2-7; TRBD1 might be the D (6 bases). This CDR3 region has 15 residues. Germline V gene data show CDR1 as MNHEY and CDR2 as SMNVEV (reference sequence). V gave up 2 bases and J gave up 1 base, with 12 bases separating them. The CDR3 here is CASSLRGGSSYEQYF. CDR3 coding DNA: TGTGCCAGCAGTTTAAGAGGGGGAAGTTCCTACGAGCAGTACTTC.

The chain carries TRBV5-4 and TRBJ1-5, with D maybe TRBD1 (6 bases). This CDR3 region has 13 residues. The germline V gene has CDR1 SGHNT and CDR2 YYREEE (reference sequence). Trimming stripped 5 bases from V and 9 bases from J, with 15 bases between. CDR3 sequence reads: CASRTGTTGPQHF. In nucleotides, the CDR3 is TGTGCCAGCAGGACCGGGACAACTGGGCCCCAGCATTTT. Full variable domain (remainder filled in from reference TRBV5-4 and TRBJ1-5): ETGVTQSPTHLIKTRGQQVTLRCSSQSGHNTVSWYQQALGQGPQFIFQYYREEENGRGNFPPRFSGLQFPNYSSELNVNALELDDSALYLCASRTGTTGPQHFGDGTRLSIL.

The chain uses TRBV28 and TRBJ2-2; TRBD1 matches at 8 bases. Trimming at V came to 3 bases and at J to 8 bases, leaving 8 bases not matched to a gene. The CDR3 length is 15 residues. In germline, CDR1 is MDHEN, CDR2 SYDVKM. The DNA of the CDR3 is TGTGCCAGCAGTTTCCCCGGGACAGGAGGTGGGGAGCTGTTTTTT. This translates into CASSFPGTGGGELFF.

The chain links TRBV10-3 to TRBJ2-3, with 8 bases matching TRBD1. The CDR3 spans 14 residues. Per the germline V gene, CDR1 is ENHRY and CDR2 is SYGVKD. V shed 6 bases, J shed 1 base, and the junction held 3 bases outside the gene matches. The CDR3 protein is CAISPTGGTDTQYF. The CDR3 coding sequence is TGTGCCATCAGCCCGACAGGGGGCACAGATACGCAGTATTTT.

This chain links TRBV28 with TRBJ2-2; unclear D gene. This CDR3 contains 13 residues. V dropped 8 bases and J dropped 0 bases, with 7 bases sitting between them. Germline CDR1 is MDHEN and CDR2 is SYDVKM. The CDR3 nucleotides read TGTGCCAGCCTAGACCCGAACACCGGGGAGCTGTTTTTT. It yields the protein CASLDPNTGELFF.

The V call is TRBV7-9, the J call TRBJ1-6; 11 bases agree with TRBD1. The CDR3 covers 15 residues. CDR1 is SEHNR and CDR2 is FQNEAQ in the germline V gene (reference sequence). Losses at the gene ends were 5 bases for V and 10 bases for J; bases not matched to a gene: 7. The CDR3 nucleotides are TGTGCCAGCAGCCCCCAGGACAGGGGGCGGTCACCCCTCCACTTT. Its translation: CASSPQDRGRSPLHF.

The CDR3 nucleotides read TGTGCCAGCAGTTTGGTTCCGGGATCGGTCTACAATGAGCAGTTCTTC. Translation: CASSLVPGSVYNEQFF. The V gene is TRBV28, the J gene TRBJ2-1; TRBD2 might be the D (5 bases). Between the trimmed V and J ends, which lost 3 bases and 3 bases, there was a span of 15 bases. The germline gives CDR1 MDHEN, CDR2 SYDVKM. The CDR3 runs 16 residues.

The chain has TRBV4-1 and TRBJ1-2, with TRBD1 identical over 8 bases. Per the germline V gene, CDR1 is MGHRA and CDR2 is YSYEKL. V shed 4 bases and J 11 bases; nucleotides not matched to a gene: 12. CDR3 length: 14 residues. CDR3 sequence reads: CASSLRDRSQIYTF. The CDR3 DNA is TGCGCCAGCAGCCTACGGGACAGGTCCCAAATATACACCTTC.

The CDR3 bases are TGTGCCAGCAGTTATGACAGCCATAATGAAAAACTGTTTTTT. It yields the protein CASSYDSHNEKLFF. The chain couples TRBV7-9 to TRBJ1-4; TRBD1 might be the D (5 bases). Trimming left V 6 bases short and J 4 bases short, with 12 bases between. The length of the CDR3 is 14 residues. CDR1 is SEHNR, CDR2 FQNEAQ, per germline (reference sequence).

V and J are TRBV30 and TRBJ1-5; D unclear. The CDR3 consists of 12 residues. Germline V gene sequence: CDR1 GTSNPN, CDR2 SVGIG (reference sequence). V lost 0 bases and J 7 bases, leaving 7 bases between the germline ends. Here the CDR3 reads CAWSVLGQPQHF. For the CDR3, the DNA is TGTGCCTGGAGTGTACTAGGCCAGCCCCAGCATTTT.

V gene TRBV7-9 combines with J gene TRBJ2-7; a possible D gene is TRBD1 (6 bases). Germline assignment: CDR1 SEHNR and CDR2 FQNEAQ (reference sequence). V was trimmed by 1 base and J by 5 bases, leaving 12 bases between them. The CDR3 runs 14 residues. The CDR3: CASSLGQGHDEQYF. The CDR3 DNA sequence: TGTGCCAGCAGCTTAGGGCAGGGGCACGACGAGCAGTACTTC. The full variable domain, with the rest looked up from reference TRBV7-9 and TRBJ2-7, is DTGVSQNPRHKITKRGQNVTFRCDPISEHNRLYWYRQTLGQGPEFLTYFQNEAQLEKSRLLSDRFSAERPKGSFSTLEIQRTEQGDSAMYLCASSLGQGHDEQYFGPGTRLTVT.

This chain joins TRBV18 and TRBJ1-2; 10 bases map to TRBD1. Trimming removed 5 bases from V and 4 bases from J; junction bases left unmatched: 7. The CDR3 extends over 15 amino acids. Per germline, CDR1 KGHSH and CDR2 LQKENI. The CDR3 region is CASSAGTGEPYGYTF. The CDR3 DNA is TGTGCCAGCTCAGCCGGGACAGGGGAACCCTATGGCTACACCTTC.

The CDR3 sequence: CSVDPDTNQYF. The CDR3 DNA follows: TGCAGCGTTGACCCAGACACCAACCAGTACTTC. The V and J genes are TRBV29-1 and TRBJ2-5, with D uncertain. The CDR3 is 11 residues long. With 3 bases removed from V and 10 bases from J, the gap between germline ends came to 12 bases. The germline gives CDR1 SQVTM, CDR2 ANQGSEA.

The CDR3 sequence is CASSPPDTVGRGEQFF. The CDR3 DNA is TGTGCCAGCTCACCACCGGACACTGTAGGTAGGGGTGAGCAGTTCTTC. This chain links TRBV18 with TRBJ2-1; a possible D gene is TRBD1 (5 bases). This CDR3 is built from 16 residues. V was cut by 0 bases and J by 9 bases, with 18 bases left in between. CDR1 KGHSH and CDR2 LQKENI come from the germline V gene. The whole variable domain, remainder taken from reference TRBV18 and TRBJ2-1, is NAGVMQNPRHLVRRRGQEARLRCSPMKGHSHVYWYRQLPEEGLKFMVYLQKENIIDESGMPKERFSAEFPKEGPSILRIQQVVRGDSAAYFCASSPPDTVGRGEQFFGPGTRLTVL.

The chain employs TRBV6-1 and TRBJ1-2; TRBD1 matches at 9 bases. The CDR3 spans 17 residues. The germline V gene encodes CDR1 MNHNS and CDR2 SASEGT. V shed 3 bases, J shed 0 bases, and the junction held 8 bases outside the gene matches. The CDR3 region is CASSDPGQGVANYGYTF. The CDR3 nucleotides read TGTGCCAGCAGTGATCCGGGACAGGGCGTCGCTAACTATGGCTACACCTTC.

The J gene is TRBJ2-5, the V gene TRBV5-4, with D unresolved. Per germline, CDR1 SGHNT and CDR2 YYREEE (reference sequence). Trimming pared 2 bases from V and 3 bases from J, leaving 17 bases between. The CDR3 consists of 16 residues. The DNA for the CDR3 is TGTGCCAGCAGCTTTATGGGTCGGCGAAGCGAAGAGACCCAGTACTTC. Protein product: CASSFMGRRSEETQYF.

This rearrangement joins TRBV11-2 to TRBJ2-1, with TRBD2 matching over 9 bases. Germline V gives CDR1 SGHAT, CDR2 FQNNGV. The V gene end was trimmed by 5 bases and the J gene end by 7 bases; junction bases not matched to a gene: 6. CDR3 length equals 14 residues. The CDR3 coding sequence is TGTGCCAGCAGCCGTAGCGGGGGAGGGAATGAGCAGTTCTTC. Its protein is CASSRSGGGNEQFF.